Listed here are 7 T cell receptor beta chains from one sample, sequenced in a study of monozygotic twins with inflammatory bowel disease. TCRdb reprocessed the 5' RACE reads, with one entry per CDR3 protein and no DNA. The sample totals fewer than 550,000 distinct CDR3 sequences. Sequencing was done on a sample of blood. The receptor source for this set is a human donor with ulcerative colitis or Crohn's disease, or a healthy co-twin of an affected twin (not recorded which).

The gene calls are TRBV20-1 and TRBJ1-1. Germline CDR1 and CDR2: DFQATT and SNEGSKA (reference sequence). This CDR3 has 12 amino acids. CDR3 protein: CSASPGNTEAFF.

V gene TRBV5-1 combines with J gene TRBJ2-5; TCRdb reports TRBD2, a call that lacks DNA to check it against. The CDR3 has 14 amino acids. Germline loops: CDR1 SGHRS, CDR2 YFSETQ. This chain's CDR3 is CASRALAGEETQYF.

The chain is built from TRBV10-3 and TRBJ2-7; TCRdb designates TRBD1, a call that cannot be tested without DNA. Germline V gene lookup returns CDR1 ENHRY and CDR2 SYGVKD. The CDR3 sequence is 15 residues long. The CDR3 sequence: CAINQGSPSSYEQYF.

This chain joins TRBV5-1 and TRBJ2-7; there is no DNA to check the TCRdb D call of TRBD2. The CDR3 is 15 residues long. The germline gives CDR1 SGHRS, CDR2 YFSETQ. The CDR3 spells CASSWGNSAGREQYF.

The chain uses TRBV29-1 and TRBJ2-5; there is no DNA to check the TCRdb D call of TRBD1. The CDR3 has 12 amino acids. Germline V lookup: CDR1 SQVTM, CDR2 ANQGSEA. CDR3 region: CSGSDRVETQYF.

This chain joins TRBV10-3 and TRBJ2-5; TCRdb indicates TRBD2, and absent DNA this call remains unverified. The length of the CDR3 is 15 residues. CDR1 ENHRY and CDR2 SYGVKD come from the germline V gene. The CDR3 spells CAISEGAGGLETQYF.

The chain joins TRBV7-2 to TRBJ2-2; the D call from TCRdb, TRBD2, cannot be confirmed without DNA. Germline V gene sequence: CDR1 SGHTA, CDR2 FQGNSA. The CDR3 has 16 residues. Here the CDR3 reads CASSLQGGRSTGELFF.